These 31 T cell receptor beta chains originate from one sample sequenced in a study of blood T cells in healthy people across ages. A second PCR of about 6 to 12 cycles used a sample-barcoded 5' primer and a J-beta primer mix. TCRdb fed the 5' RACE reads into MiXCR, producing one record per CDR3 protein. The sample yields about 1.4 million distinct CDR3 sequences, around 55% seen once. The sample consisted of blood. These receptors all stem from a man younger than 35 in good health.

The chain uses TRBV12-3 or TRBV12-4 and TRBJ2-7; either TRBD1 or TRBD2 may fit D (5 bases each). V lost 6 bases and J lost 0, with 21 bases in between. The CDR3 contains 17 residues. CDR3: CASSPWGEHRSSYEQYF. CDR3 nucleotides: TGTGCCAGCAGCCCCTGGGGAGAACACAGGAGCTCCTACGAGCAGTACTTC.

CDR3 amino acids: CASSLEGPYNSPLHF. The DNA of the CDR3 is TGTGCCAGCAGCTTAGAGGGCCCCTATAATTCACCCCTCCACTTT. The chain employs TRBV13 and TRBJ1-6; D is unclear. Per the germline V gene, CDR1 is PRHDT and CDR2 is FYEKMQ (reference sequence). V was clipped by 1 base and J by 2 bases, with 6 bases between them. CDR3 length: 15 residues.

The chain uses TRBV7-9 and TRBJ1-2; D perhaps matches TRBD1 (5 bases). This CDR3 has 14 residues. Trimming left V 7 bases short and J 4 bases short, with 16 bases between. Per germline, CDR1 SEHNR and CDR2 FQNEAQ (reference sequence). This CDR3 is CASTLAGNPYGYTF. The CDR3 DNA sequence: TGTGCCAGCACCCTCGCAGGGAACCCCTATGGCTACACCTTC.

The chain uses TRBV6-2 or TRBV6-3 and TRBJ2-1; D is possibly TRBD2 (5 bases). V lost 5 bases and J lost 10, with 21 bases in between. The CDR3 length is 15 residues. Germline V gene lookup returns CDR1 MNHEY and CDR2 SVGEGT. CDR3: CASSRTGLPSGEQFF. The CDR3 region has the DNA TGTGCCAGCAGTCGTACCGGACTCCCGTCGGGAGAGCAGTTCTTC.

The V gene is TRBV4-2, the J gene TRBJ2-7; possible D gene TRBD2, 6 bases. V lost 0 bases, J lost 6 bases, and 12 bases lay in between. CDR1 is LGHNA, CDR2 YNFKEQ, per germline. The CDR3 length is 14 residues. CDR3 in amino acids: CASSQEGAGTEQYF. Here the CDR3 DNA reads TGTGCCAGCAGCCAAGAGGGCGCGGGGACCGAGCAGTACTTC.

The rearrangement uses TRBV7-9 and TRBJ2-1; tentatively, D is TRBD1 (6 bases). V lost 10 bases to trimming and J lost 8 bases, with 15 bases between them. Germline CDR1 is SEHNR and CDR2 is FQNEAQ (reference sequence). This CDR3 spans 12 amino acids. The CDR3, as DNA: TGTGCCAACAAACTCCCAGGGGATGAGCAGTTCTTC. Amino acids: CANKLPGDEQFF.

This clonotype was seen a handful of times. The genes are TRBV5-1 and TRBJ1-5; D is undetermined. From germline, CDR1 is SGHRS and CDR2 YFSETQ. The CDR3 runs 15 residues. The V gene lost 0 bases and the J gene lost 7 bases, with 14 bases spanning the gap. The CDR3 region is CASSLEGLGIQPQHF. CDR3 DNA: TGCGCCAGCAGCTTGGAAGGGTTAGGGATCCAGCCCCAGCATTTT.

This clonotype was observed a few times. The V and J genes are TRBV20-1 and TRBJ1-2; 8 positions agree with TRBD1. This CDR3 spans 13 amino acids. Per the germline V gene, CDR1 is DFQATT and CDR2 is SNEGSKA (reference sequence). The trim removed 6 bases at V and 4 bases at J, leaving 7 bases unmatched. CDR3 residues: CSATDRAGYGYTF. For the CDR3, the DNA is TGCAGTGCAACGGACAGGGCGGGCTATGGCTACACCTTC.

V gene TRBV15 combines with J gene TRBJ2-5; the D call may be TRBD1 or TRBD2 (5 bases each). The J call could be wrong; TRBJ2-7 is a better fit for the DNA end. CDR1 LNHNV and CDR2 YYDKDF come from the germline V gene (reference sequence). The CDR3 consists of 15 residues. The CDR3 DNA reads TGTGCCACCAGCAGAGCGGGGACGGAGTTCTACGAGCAGTACTTC. This translates into CATSRAGTEFYEQYF.

V usage is TRBV7-2 and J usage is TRBJ2-1; perhaps TRBD1 as D (5 bases). Trimming removed 5 bases from V and 8 bases from J, with 19 bases in between. The CDR3 loop spans 15 amino acids. The V gene's germline CDR1 is SGHTA and CDR2 FQGNSA. The CDR3 loop reads CASSRNRYGGHEQFF. CDR3 sequence (DNA): TGTGCCAGCAGCCGCAACAGGTACGGTGGTCATGAGCAGTTCTTC.

The table lists this clonotype with a few counts. V and J are TRBV10-3 and TRBJ2-7, with D perhaps matching TRBD1 or TRBD2 (5 bases each). Trimming took off 9 bases at V and 0 bases at J, with 18 bases between the two ends. The V gene's germline CDR1 is ENHRY and CDR2 SYGVKD. The CDR3 runs to 15 residues. The CDR3 spells CAILRRDGSSYEQYF. For the CDR3, the DNA is TGTGCCATACTCCGACGGGACGGTAGCTCCTACGAGCAGTACTTC.

The gene calls are TRBV12-3 or TRBV12-4 and TRBJ1-1; 7 bases are a match to TRBD1. J gave up 1 base and V 5 bases, and 7 bases lay outside the gene matches. This CDR3 has 15 amino acids. DNA of the CDR3: TGTGCCAGCAGTCCAACAGGGGCGCCGAACACTGAAGCTTTCTTT. This encodes CASSPTGAPNTEAFF.

This clonotype was seen a few times. The chain links TRBV20-1 to TRBJ2-1, with D possibly TRBD1 on 5 matching bases. Trimming took 5 bases from V and 13 from J, leaving 18 bases between them. Looked up from germline, CDR1 is DFQATT and CDR2 is SNEGSKA (reference sequence). The CDR3 totals 12 residues. DNA of the CDR3: TGCAGTGCTCCCCGACAGCCATGGGGCCAGTTCTTC. It encodes CSAPRQPWGQFF.

V and J are TRBV12-3 or TRBV12-4 and TRBJ2-1, with D perhaps matching TRBD1 or TRBD2 (5 bases each). The V end lost 5 bases, the J end lost 8 bases, and 13 bases lay between the germline ends. The CDR3 has 13 amino acids. Written as DNA, the CDR3 is TGTGCCAGCAGTCCCGGGGCAGTCGATGAGCAGTTCTTC. Amino acid sequence: CASSPGAVDEQFF.

This clonotype was counted once. The chain links TRBV30 to TRBJ1-2; D is uncertain. The ends were cut back, 7 bases at V and 0 bases at J, with 15 bases in the middle. Looked up from germline, CDR1 is GTSNPN and CDR2 is SVGIG (reference sequence). The CDR3 is made up of 14 amino acids. The CDR3 coding sequence is TGTGCCTCCTGGGGAAGACCTTCTAACTATGGCTACACCTTC. This gives the protein CASWGRPSNYGYTF.

The gene calls are TRBV29-1 and TRBJ2-7, with D unclear. The last part of the DNA fits TRBJ2-5 better; the J call may be wrong. Germline CDR1 SQVTM, CDR2 ANQGSEA. The CDR3 length is 12 residues. The CDR3: CSVGSPKETQYF. DNA for the CDR3: TGCAGCGTTGGATCTCCAAAAGAGACCCAGTACTTC.

V is TRBV29-1 and J is TRBJ2-5; 9 bases agree with TRBD1. The V segment lost 1 base and the J segment 3 bases; nucleotides outside the gene matches: 12. This CDR3 comprises 17 residues. The V gene's germline CDR1 is SQVTM and CDR2 ANQGSEA. CDR3 residues: CSVEVWTGVLVKETQYF. The CDR3 coding sequence is TGCAGCGTTGAAGTCTGGACAGGGGTTTTGGTGAAAGAGACCCAGTACTTC.

The rearrangement uses TRBV6-1 and TRBJ2-2, with 10 bases matching TRBD2. This CDR3 contains 17 residues. After removal of 6 bases from V and 2 bases from J, the junction contained 9 bases not matched to a gene. The germline gives CDR1 MNHNS, CDR2 SASEGT. This CDR3 reads CASSRAGLAENTGELFF. The CDR3 bases are TGTGCCAGCAGCCGTGCTGGACTAGCGGAAAACACCGGGGAGCTGTTTTTT.

The chain is built from TRBV4-3 and TRBJ2-1; no reliable D call. The better agreement between TRBJ2-7 and the DNA end casts doubt on the J call. There are 14 residues in the CDR3. Germline V lookup: CDR1 LGHNA, CDR2 YSLEER. The CDR3 spells CASSPDGSYNEQYF. The CDR3 DNA follows: TGCGCCAGCAGCCCGGACGGCTCCTACAATGAGCAGTACTTC.

The gene calls are TRBV27 and TRBJ1-2, with 10 bases identical to TRBD1. The trim removed 5 bases at V and 2 bases at J, leaving 5 bases unmatched. The CDR3 has 15 amino acids. The germline V gene encodes CDR1 MNHEY and CDR2 SMNVEV (reference sequence). The CDR3 DNA reads TGTGCCAGCAGTCCCGGGACAGGGGAAAACTATGGCTACACCTTC. It translates to CASSPGTGENYGYTF.

This clonotype has only one observation. The chain links TRBV7-7 to TRBJ2-2, with D possibly TRBD1 on 5 matching bases. Deletions cut 5 bases from V and 7 bases from J, with 20 bases between. The length of the CDR3 is 16 residues. The germline gives CDR1 SSHAT, CDR2 FNYEAQ (reference sequence). The CDR3 DNA reads TGTGCCAGCAGCCCCAGGGCGGCTCCAAGGGGCGGGGAGCTGTTTTTT. Translating gives CASSPRAAPRGGELFF.

The chain carries TRBV5-6 and TRBJ2-1; D remains ambiguous. V was shortened by 0 bases and J by 10 bases, with 8 bases between the two germline ends. The germline V gene has CDR1 SGHDT and CDR2 YYEEEE. CDR3 length: 12 residues. The CDR3 coding sequence is TGTGCCAGCAGCTTGGGTCCGGCCGAGCAGTTCTTC. Translation gives CASSLGPAEQFF. Full variable domain (outside the CDR3, taken from reference TRBV5-6 and TRBJ2-1): DAGVTQSPTHLIKTRGQQVTLRCSPKSGHDTVSWYQQALGQGPQFIFQYYEEEERQRGNFPDRFSGHQFPNYSSELNVNALLLGDSALYLCASSLGPAEQFFGPGTRLTVL.

There are a few counts of this clonotype. The rearrangement uses TRBV27 and TRBJ1-1, with D perhaps matching TRBD1 (5 bases). Germline lookup yields CDR1 MNHEY and CDR2 SMNVEV (reference sequence). Trimming left V 8 bases short and J 4 bases short, with 14 bases between. This CDR3 region has 13 residues. CDR3 DNA sequence: TGTGCCAGCTCTCCCTTGGGGGGCACTGAAGCTTTCTTT. Protein sequence: CASSPLGGTEAFF.

This clonotype was seen only a few times. The rearrangement links TRBV4-1 to TRBJ2-5, with D hard to call. Matching the DNA end better, TRBJ2-7 makes the J call doubtful. CDR1 is MGHRA, CDR2 YSYEKL, per germline. CDR3 size: 14 residues. The CDR3 is CASSQDWPTAEQYF. CDR3 nucleotides: TGCGCCAGCAGCCAAGATTGGCCCACTGCCGAGCAGTACTTC.

This clonotype was found a few times. V usage is TRBV29-1 and J usage is TRBJ2-7; 7 nucleotides align to TRBD2. The CDR3 has 15 amino acids. Germline lookup yields CDR1 SQVTM and CDR2 ANQGSEA. With V trimmed by 6 bases and J by 2 bases, 13 bases remained unmatched. The CDR3 DNA reads as TGCAGCGTACGAGGGCTAGGGGAGGGCGCCTACGAGCAGTACTTC. This codes for CSVRGLGEGAYEQYF.

Here the CDR3 reads CASRPSQANPNYGYTF. The DNA of the CDR3 is TGTGCCAGCAGGCCCTCACAAGCGAACCCAAACTATGGCTACACCTTC. J is TRBJ1-2 and V is TRBV7-9, with unresolved D. Germline V gives CDR1 SEHNR, CDR2 FQNEAQ (reference sequence). The CDR3 extends over 16 amino acids. The V end was cut by 6 bases, the J end by 2 bases, with 19 bases between.

The CDR3 DNA reads as TGTGCCAGCAGCTTAGCCAGGGAGGGAGATACGCAGTATTTT. Its protein product is CASSLAREGDTQYF. The chain is built from TRBV7-2 and TRBJ2-3; 7 bases align to TRBD2. Germline V gene sequence: CDR1 SGHTA, CDR2 FQGNSA. CDR3 size: 14 residues. J was trimmed by 5 bases and V by 0 bases; bases with no gene match: 2.

This clonotype occurred a few times. The chain combines TRBV20-1 with TRBJ2-3, with unresolved D. Germline V CDR1 and CDR2: DFQATT, SNEGSKA (reference sequence). The CDR3 covers 14 residues. V lost 3 bases and J 0 bases, leaving 10 bases between the germline ends. In DNA, the CDR3 is TGCAGTGCTAGTGTGCGGTCTAGCACAGATACGCAGTATTTT. Residues: CSASVRSSTDTQYF.

This clonotype was counted a few times. The chain has TRBV29-1 and TRBJ2-1; the D gene is possibly TRBD1 (6 bases). The CDR3 covers 13 residues. The germline V gene has CDR1 SQVTM and CDR2 ANQGSEA. The V and J ends lost 7 bases and 7 bases respectively, with 17 bases between them. The CDR3 loop reads CSADKTRGNEQFF. CDR3 nucleotide sequence: TGCAGCGCCGACAAGACCAGGGGAAATGAGCAGTTCTTC.

Points on this clonotype: This sequence may be a read error, since a much larger clone differs from it by one base. The CDR3 loop is CASSPRGLSYEQFF. In nucleotides, the CDR3 is TGTGCCAGCAGCCCCCGGGGACTTTCATACGAGCAGTTCTTC. This chain joins TRBV7-2 and TRBJ2-1; maybe TRBD2 (6 bases). The germline V and J ends were trimmed by 5 bases and 10 bases, with 18 bases remaining between them. The CDR3 is 14 residues long. CDR1 is SGHTA and CDR2 is FQGNSA in the germline V gene.

The table lists this clonotype with a few counts. The V call is TRBV11-2, the J call TRBJ2-7; D gene ambiguous. CDR3 size: 14 residues. Germline CDR1 reads SGHAT; CDR2 reads FQNNGV. V was pared by 5 bases and J by 3 bases, with 14 bases between. The CDR3 region has the DNA TGTGCCAGCAGCCCAGGCGGAGTGGTCTACGAGCAGTACTTC. The encoded protein is CASSPGGVVYEQYF.